This TCR beta chain appears in the sequencing data of a study of identical twins. TCRdb fed the 5' RACE reads into MiXCR, producing one record per CDR3 protein. Of hundreds of thousands of distinct CDR3 sequences listed, around 6% are singletons. This clonotype was detected only a few times. Its antigen is still unknown. This CDR3 contains 18 residues. With 5 bases removed from V and 0 bases from J, the gap between germline ends came to 17 bases. Germline CDR1 reads SGHAT; CDR2 reads FQDESV (reference sequence). General study findings and limits: Insertions were reduced in abundant cord blood beta clonotypes but not in memory repertoires. When twins shared out-of-frame alpha sequences, those sequences had excess low generation probability.

Healthy Caucasian individuals made up all the donors. This TCR derives from a man aged 18 to 35 in good health. The rearrangement links TRBV11-1 to TRBJ2-6; D could derive from TRBD1 or TRBD2 (6 bases each). Sequenced sample: naive T cells sorted from blood. The CDR3 loop reads CASSPLGGVNSGANVLTF. For the CDR3, the DNA is TGTGCCAGCAGCCCCCTCGGGGGCGTAAACTCTGGGGCCAACGTCCTGACTTTC. Variable domain in full (rest from reference TRBV11-1 and TRBJ2-6): EAEVAQSPRYKITEKSQAVAFWCDPISGHATLYWYRQILGQGPELLVQFQDESVVDDSQLPKDRFSAERLKGVDSTLKIQPAELGDSAMYLCASSPLGGVNSGANVLTFGAGSRLTVL.